This TCR beta chain was identified during a study of CD8 T cells in Susac syndrome. Roughly 0.5 to 1 ug RNA was reverse transcribed with random hexamers. An immunoSEQ multiplex PCR amplified TCR beta CDR3 over 54 Vbeta and 13 Jbeta. One entry per CDR3 protein results from TCRdb running MiXCR on the immunoSEQ multiplex PCR reads. The sample yields about 180,000 distinct CDR3 sequences, approximately 95% seen once. Sequencing of TCR beta was undertaken in CD8+ and CD4+ T cells derived from blood. TEMRA cells were FACS-enriched, with CD8+ and CD4+ T cells isolated negatively. The CDR3 consists of 15 residues. V shed 3 bases, J shed 6 bases, and the junction held 6 bases outside the gene matches. Looked up from germline, CDR1 is LGHDT and CDR2 is YNNKEL (reference sequence).

The TCR was taken from a human donor with multiple sclerosis. V usage is TRBV3-1 and J usage is TRBJ2-3; TRBD2 aligns across 10 bases. Material: CD8+ T cells from PBMCs. CDR3 sequence reads: CASSHMPSGGDTQYF. CDR3 DNA: TGTGCCAGCAGCCATATGCCTAGCGGGGGTGATACGCAGTATTTT.